The rows below give T cell receptor beta chains drawn from one sample of a study of OX40 agonist ivuxolimab in advanced cancers. Some clones are missing from TCRdb's copy, which holds only in-frame ones; the method was immunoSEQ multiplex PCR. The sample contains around 61,000 clones, approximately 81% of which appear only once. Source: CD4+ or CD8+ T cells sorted from blood, taken in a trial of the OX40 agonist ivuxolimab. Receptor source: an adult with an advanced solid tumor such as melanoma, head and neck, liver or kidney cancer. Both conserved end residues are part of each CDR3. The D gene is left open where the match is weak. Only part of the rows carry a size: once, few, many, or a class if the clone is expanded.

D gene	J gene	clone size	V gene	CDR3 DNA	CDR3 protein
TRBD1	TRBJ1-1	.	TRBV14	TGTGCCAGCAGCCAGACGACAGGGGACACTGAAGCTTTCTTT	CASSQTTGDTEAFF
.	TRBJ1-3	.	TRBV6-5	TGTGCCAGCAGGACAGACCTCTCTGGAAACACCATATATTTT	CASRTDLSGNTIYF
TRBD2	TRBJ2-7	.	TRBV5-1	TGCGCCAGCAGGGTGGGACTAGCTGACTACGAGCAGTACTTC	CASRVGLADYEQYF
.	TRBJ1-1	.	TRBV19	TGTGCCAGTAGTGTAAGATCAACCCTGAACACTGAAGCTTTCTTT	CASSVRSTLNTEAFF
TRBD2	TRBJ2-7	.	TRBV28	TGTGCCAGCCTCACTAGCGGGAGGGCCGAGCAGTACTTC	CASLTSGRAEQYF
.	TRBJ1-2	.	TRBV27	TGTGCCAGCAGTTCTACAGGGAGCTATGGCTACACCTTC	CASSSTGSYGYTF
TRBD2	TRBJ2-3	.	TRBV12-5	TGTGCTAGTGGTTCCATCTCAGCGGGAAACACAGATACGCAGTATTTT	CASGSISAGNTDTQYF
.	TRBJ2-3	.	TRBV21-1	TGTGCCAGCAGCAAAGAGGGTAGCGGGAGCTGGAAAGATACGCAGTATTTT	CASSKEGSGSWKDTQYF
.	TRBJ2-1	.	TRBV7-9	TGTGCCAGCAGCTTCATGTACAATGAGCAGTTCTTC	CASSFMYNEQFF
.	TRBJ2-3	.	TRBV10-3	TGTGCCATCGGGACCCAGGACACGCAGTATTTT	CAIGTQDTQYF
TRBD1	TRBJ1-1	.	TRBV7-9	TGTGCCAGCAGTAGGGACAGCGTCTGGGACACTGAAGCTTTCTTT	CASSRDSVWDTEAFF
TRBD1	TRBJ1-2	few	TRBV30	TGTGCCTGGAGTGTATACAGGGGGCGCACCTATGGCTACACCTTC	CAWSVYRGRTYGYTF
.	TRBJ2-5	once	TRBV7-8	TGTGCCAGCATCATCGGACTGACGTACCAAGAGACCCAGTACTTC	CASIIGLTYQETQYF
.	TRBJ2-1	.	TRBV15	TGTGCCACCAGCAGAGATCGGTTAGGCCAGAGGCAGTTCTTC	CATSRDRLGQRQFF
.	TRBJ2-1	.	TRBV2	TGTGCCAGCAGTGAGACACCCATGGATGAGCAGTTCTTC	CASSETPMDEQFF
.	TRBJ2-1	.	TRBV5-6	TGTGCCAGCAGCTTAGGAGCGGTTTCCTACAATGAGCAGTTCTTC	CASSLGAVSYNEQFF
.	TRBJ1-5	.	TRBV28	TGTGCCAGCAGCCCATACGGAAGCAATCAGCCCCAGCATTTT	CASSPYGSNQPQHF
.	TRBJ2-7	.	TRBV7-9	TGTGCCAGCAGCTTCCTACAGGGAGCCTACGAGCAGTACTTC	CASSFLQGAYEQYF
.	TRBJ2-2	.	TRBV11-2	TGTGCCAGCAGCCCATTGGCACAGATAAACACCGGGGAGCTGTTTTTT	CASSPLAQINTGELFF
.	TRBJ2-3	.	TRBV13	TGTGCCAGCAGCTTAAGGACGGGAGGGGGCGATACGCAGTATTTT	CASSLRTGGGDTQYF
.	TRBJ2-5	.	TRBV6-1	TGTGCCAGCAGTTTGGACTACCAAGAGACCCAGTACTTC	CASSLDYQETQYF
.	TRBJ2-5	.	TRBV11-2	TGTGCCAGCAGCTTCGGAGAGACCCAGTACTTC	CASSFGETQYF
TRBD2	TRBJ2-7	.	TRBV5-1	TGCGCCAGCAGCGGTAGCGGGCGCCCCTACGAGCAGTACTTC	CASSGSGRPYEQYF
TRBD2	TRBJ2-1	.	TRBV11-2	TGTGCCAGCAGCTCTAGCGGGATAAACAATGAGCAGTTCTTC	CASSSSGINNEQFF
TRBD2	TRBJ2-3	.	TRBV5-4	TGTGCCAGCAGCGCCCGGGGGGGTAGGGCGACAGATACGCAGTATTTT	CASSARGGRATDTQYF
.	TRBJ1-1	.	TRBV6-1	TGTGCCAGCAGCGTCAACCGGCTGGCGAACACTGAAGCTTTCTTT	CASSVNRLANTEAFF
.	TRBJ1-4	.	TRBV2	TGTGCCAGCAGTGGCAGGGTTAATGAAAAACTGTTTTTT	CASSGRVNEKLFF
.	TRBJ1-2	.	TRBV28	TGTGCCAGCCAAAGTAGAGGGCAGGGGAACTATGGCTACACCTTC	CASQSRGQGNYGYTF
.	TRBJ2-1	.	TRBV7-2	TGTGCCAGCAGCCCTGGGGGAGGTGAGCAGTTCTTC	CASSPGGGEQFF
TRBD2	TRBJ2-1	.	TRBV11-2	TGTGCCAGCAGCTCCCGTAAGGCGGGAGGCAATGAGCAGTTCTTC	CASSSRKAGGNEQFF
.	TRBJ2-1	.	TRBV28	TGTGCCAGCAGTTTTTGGTCAGTGTATGAGCAGTTCTTC	CASSFWSVYEQFF
TRBD1	TRBJ1-2	.	TRBV6-5	TGTGCCAGCAGTTACTATCCGGGACAGGGACGTGGCTACACCTTC	CASSYYPGQGRGYTF
TRBD1	TRBJ1-2	.	TRBV11-2	TGTGCCAGCAGCCTAACAGGGGTAGATGGCTACACCTTC	CASSLTGVDGYTF
TRBD2	TRBJ2-7	.	TRBV6-1	TGTGCCAGCAGTGCTAGCGGGAGTACCCACGAGCAGTACTTC	CASSASGSTHEQYF
TRBD1	TRBJ2-3	.	TRBV19	TGTGCCAGTAGTGCCCGACAGGGGGGGGATACGCAGTATTTT	CASSARQGGDTQYF
TRBD1	TRBJ2-5	.	TRBV6-1	TGTGCCAGCAGTGAAGCTGGGACAGGGTTTCACGCACAAGAGACCCAGTACTTC	CASSEAGTGFHAQETQYF
.	TRBJ2-7	once	TRBV6-5	TGTGCCACGCGTTTAGAAGGGGGAAGCCACGAGCAGTACTTC	CATRLEGGSHEQYF
.	TRBJ2-5	.	TRBV9	TGTGCCAGCAGCCCCCCGGCCCTGGAGACCCAGTACTTC	CASSPPALETQYF
.	TRBJ2-7	few	TRBV7-9	TGTGCCAGCAGCTCCCTCGATTTGTACGAGCAGTACTTC	CASSSLDLYEQYF
.	TRBJ1-4	.	TRBV28	TGTGCCAGCAGTTTATCACGGGCTAATGAAAAACTGTTTTTT	CASSLSRANEKLFF
TRBD1	TRBJ2-5	.	TRBV6-1	TGTGCCAGCAGTCGGGACAGTTACATCCAAGAGACCCAGTACTTC	CASSRDSYIQETQYF